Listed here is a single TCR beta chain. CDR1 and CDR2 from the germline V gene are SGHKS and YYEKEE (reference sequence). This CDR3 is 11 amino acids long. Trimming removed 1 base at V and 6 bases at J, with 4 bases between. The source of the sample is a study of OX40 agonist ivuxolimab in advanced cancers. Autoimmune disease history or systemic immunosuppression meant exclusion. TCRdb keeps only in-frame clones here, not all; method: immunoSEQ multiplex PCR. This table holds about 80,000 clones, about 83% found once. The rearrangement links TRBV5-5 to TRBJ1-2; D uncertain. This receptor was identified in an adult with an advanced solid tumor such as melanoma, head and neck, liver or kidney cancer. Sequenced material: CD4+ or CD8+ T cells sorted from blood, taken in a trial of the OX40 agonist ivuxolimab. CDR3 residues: CASSLSNGYTF. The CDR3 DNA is TGTGCCAGCAGCTTGAGTAATGGCTACACCTTC.